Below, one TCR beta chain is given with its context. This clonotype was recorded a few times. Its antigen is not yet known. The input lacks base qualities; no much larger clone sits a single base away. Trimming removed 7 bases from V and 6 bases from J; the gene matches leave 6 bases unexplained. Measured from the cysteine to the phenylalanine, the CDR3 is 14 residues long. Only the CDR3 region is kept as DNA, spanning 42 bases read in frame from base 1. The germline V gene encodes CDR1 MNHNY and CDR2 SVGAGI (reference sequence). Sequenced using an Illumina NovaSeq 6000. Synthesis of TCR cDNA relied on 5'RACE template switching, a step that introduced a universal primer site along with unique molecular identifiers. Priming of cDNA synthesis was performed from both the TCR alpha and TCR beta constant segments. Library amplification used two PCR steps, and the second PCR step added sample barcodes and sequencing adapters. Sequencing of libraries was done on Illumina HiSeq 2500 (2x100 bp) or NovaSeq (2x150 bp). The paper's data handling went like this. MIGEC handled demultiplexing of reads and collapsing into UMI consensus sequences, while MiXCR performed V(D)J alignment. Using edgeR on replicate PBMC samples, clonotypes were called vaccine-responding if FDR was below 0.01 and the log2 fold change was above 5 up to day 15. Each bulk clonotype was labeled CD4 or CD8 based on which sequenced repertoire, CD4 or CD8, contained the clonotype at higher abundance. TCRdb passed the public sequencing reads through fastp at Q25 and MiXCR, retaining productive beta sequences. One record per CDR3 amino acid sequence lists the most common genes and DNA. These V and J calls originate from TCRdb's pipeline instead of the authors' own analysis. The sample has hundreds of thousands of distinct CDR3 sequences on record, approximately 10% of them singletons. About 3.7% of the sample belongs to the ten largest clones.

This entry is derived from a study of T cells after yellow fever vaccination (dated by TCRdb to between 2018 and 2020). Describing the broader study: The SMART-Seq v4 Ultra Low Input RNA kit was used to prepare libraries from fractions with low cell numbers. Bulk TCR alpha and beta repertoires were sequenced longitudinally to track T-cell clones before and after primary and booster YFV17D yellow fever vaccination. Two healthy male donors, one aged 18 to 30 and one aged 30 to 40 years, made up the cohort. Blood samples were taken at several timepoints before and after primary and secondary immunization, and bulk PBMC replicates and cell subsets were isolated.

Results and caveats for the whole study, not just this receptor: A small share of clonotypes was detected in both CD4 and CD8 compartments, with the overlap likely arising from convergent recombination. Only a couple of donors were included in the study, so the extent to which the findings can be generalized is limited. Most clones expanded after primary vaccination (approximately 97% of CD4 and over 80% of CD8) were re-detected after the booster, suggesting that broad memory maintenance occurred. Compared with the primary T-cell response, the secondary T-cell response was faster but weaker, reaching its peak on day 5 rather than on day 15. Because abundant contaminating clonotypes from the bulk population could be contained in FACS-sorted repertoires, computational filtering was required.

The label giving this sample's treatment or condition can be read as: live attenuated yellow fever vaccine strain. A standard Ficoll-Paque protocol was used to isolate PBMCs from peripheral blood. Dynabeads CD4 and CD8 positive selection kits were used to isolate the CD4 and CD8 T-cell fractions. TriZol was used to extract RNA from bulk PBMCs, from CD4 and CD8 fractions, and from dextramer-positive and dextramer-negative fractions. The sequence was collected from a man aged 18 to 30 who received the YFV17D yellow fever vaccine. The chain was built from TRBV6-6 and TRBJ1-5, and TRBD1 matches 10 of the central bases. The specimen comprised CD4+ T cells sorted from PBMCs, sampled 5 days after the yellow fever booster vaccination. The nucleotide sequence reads TGTGCCAGCAACGCGGGGGACAGGGGTCAGCCCCAGCATTTT. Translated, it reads CASNAGDRGQPQHF.